This T cell receptor (beta chain) was identified during a study of cytomegalovirus exposure and HLA in healthy donors. A remark on this clone: No antigen is known for it.

PCR amplification relied on 60 Vbeta primers (plus 13 Jbeta primers). Sequenced by immunoSEQ multiplex PCR; TCRdb stores in-frame clones only, minus some. The sample includes roughly 130,000 clones, roughly four fifths of them seen just once. Findings and caveats of the study: An analysis done earlier found most TCR beta V segments productive about 90% or about 30% of the time. In a later analysis, TCR association rates varied by HLA locus: DRB1 most, HLA-C fewest. Roughly uniform depth of sequencing across donors was assumed in presence/absence analyses.

Donors counted as nominally healthy when sampled, yet unrecorded immune exposures were likely. CDR1 and CDR2 (germline): MNHEY, SVGAGI. There are 13 residues in the CDR3. Trimming removed 8 bases at V and 3 bases at J, with 11 bases between. The source material was PBMCs. The J gene is TRBJ1-5, the V gene TRBV6-5; D possibly corresponds to TRBD1 (6 bases). This TCR was sampled from a woman aged 50 to 65 in good health and CMV-seropositive. Written as DNA, the CDR3 is TGTGCCAGCGGCCGGGACACCAATCAGCCCCAGCATTTT. Translation gives CASGRDTNQPQHF.